One and the same sample provided the 26 T cell receptor beta chains below, sequenced in a study of beta chain features in type 1 diabetes. Expressed TCRB transcripts were sequenced, since all the RNA that had been isolated was reverse transcribed. Generated by immunoSEQ multiplex PCR, the TCRdb table keeps only in-frame clones and is missing some. The repertoire holds 150,000 to 190,000 clones, over 8.5% seen once, with roughly 2% in the top ten. Specimen: central memory CD4+ T cells from blood. These receptors came from a man aged 18 to 29 in good health.

J is TRBJ1-2 and V is TRBV7-2; a possible D gene is TRBD1 (6 bases). V lost 6 bases, J lost 8 bases, and 22 bases lay in between. The CDR3 is 15 amino acids. CDR1 is SGHTA, CDR2 FQGNSA, per germline. CDR3 sequence (DNA): TGTGCCAGCAGTCTTCACAGGGTCCCCCCTCGAGGCTACACCTTC. Its translation: CASSLHRVPPRGYTF.

The chain is built from TRBV7-2 and TRBJ1-2; D is ambiguous. Germline loops: CDR1 SGHTA, CDR2 FQGNSA. This CDR3 spans 13 amino acids. The V end was cut by 7 bases, the J end by 7 bases, with 16 bases between. The CDR3 sequence is CASIPGPYRGYTF. The CDR3 bases are TGTGCCAGCATCCCGGGCCCGTATCGTGGCTACACCTTC.

This clone appeared a few times. The V and J genes are TRBV28 and TRBJ2-7; D remains ambiguous. This CDR3 is 12 amino acids long. Germline loops: CDR1 MDHEN, CDR2 SYDVKM. V was trimmed by 4 bases and J by 3 bases, leaving 7 bases between them. In nucleotides, the CDR3 is TGTGCCAGCAGTTCCTGGTACTACGAGCAGTACTTC. This codes for CASSSWYYEQYF. Based on the CDR3 plus reference TRBV28 and TRBJ2-7, the full variable domain is DVKVTQSSRYLVKRTGEKVFLECVQDMDHENMFWYRQDPGLGLRLIYFSYDVKMKEKGDIPEGYSVSREKKERFSLILESASTNQTSMYLCASSSWYYEQYFGPGTRLTVT.

This clone was recorded a few times. The V call is TRBV10-3, the J call TRBJ2-3; possibly TRBD1 or TRBD2 for D (7 bases each). Germline V CDR1 and CDR2: ENHRY, SYGVKD. The CDR3 spans 14 residues. This CDR3 is CGAEGQRGGDTQYF. DNA of the CDR3: TGTGGGGCAGAGGGACAGCGGGGAGGAGATACGCAGTATTTT.

The chain links TRBV11-2 to TRBJ2-7; 7 bases map to TRBD1. Germline loops: CDR1 SGHAT, CDR2 FQNNGV. This CDR3 spans 14 amino acids. The ends lost 4 bases at V and 6 bases at J; junction bases unmatched: 9. CDR3 residues: CASSSITTGREQYF. CDR3 DNA sequence: TGTGCCAGCAGCTCGATTACGACAGGGCGCGAGCAGTACTTC.

A note on this clone: It may be a read error: a sequence one base away is much more abundant. J is TRBJ1-1 and V is TRBV7-9; the D is unclear. V gave up 1 base and J gave up 1 base, with 4 bases separating them. The CDR3 consists of 13 residues. In germline, CDR1 is SEHNR, CDR2 FQNEAQ (reference sequence). This CDR3 is CASSLGENTEAFF. The CDR3 DNA reads TGTGCCAGCAGCTTAGGGGAGAACACTGAAGCTTTCTTT.

This chain uses TRBV10-3 with TRBJ1-2, with D possibly being TRBD1 (6 bases). The CDR3 runs to 14 residues. V was pared by 10 bases and J by 2 bases, with 17 bases between. CDR1 and CDR2 (germline): ENHRY, SYGVKD. This CDR3 reads CASKPTDRNYGYTF. DNA of the CDR3: TGTGCCAGCAAGCCCACCGACAGGAACTATGGCTACACCTTC.

This clone was detected only a few times. The rearrangement links TRBV27 to TRBJ2-7, with no clear D. The V end was cut by 0 bases, the J end by 6 bases, with 6 bases between. The CDR3 is 12 amino acids. CDR1 is MNHEY and CDR2 is SMNVEV in the germline V gene (reference sequence). The CDR3 DNA follows: TGTGCCAGCAGTTTATCAAAAGGCGAGCAGTACTTC. Translating it yields CASSLSKGEQYF.

This clone showed up many times. The genes are TRBV28 and TRBJ2-1; 8 positions agree with TRBD2. The CDR3 length is 14 residues. CDR1 and CDR2 (germline): MDHEN, SYDVKM. V dropped 5 bases and J dropped 8; count of bases not matched to a gene: 8. The CDR3 region is CASSRLARVDEQFF. The CDR3 DNA follows: TGTGCCAGCAGTCGACTAGCGCGAGTCGATGAGCAGTTCTTC.

This clone was picked up a small number of times. V is TRBV28 and J is TRBJ1-5; D may be TRBD1 (6 bases). V gave up 5 bases and J gave up 6 bases, with 14 bases separating them. Germline V gene lookup returns CDR1 MDHEN and CDR2 SYDVKM. The CDR3 has 14 residues. The CDR3 reads CASSTLLDSQPQHF. For the CDR3, the DNA is TGTGCCAGCAGTACCCTTTTGGACAGTCAGCCCCAGCATTTT.

The V gene is TRBV4-3, the J gene TRBJ2-2; 10 nucleotides agree with TRBD1. CDR3 length equals 15 residues. Germline loops: CDR1 LGHNA, CDR2 YSLEER. With V trimmed by 7 bases and J by 2 bases, 4 bases remained unmatched. The CDR3 bases are TGCGCCAGCACCCTGACAGGGGGCAACACCGGGGAGCTGTTTTTT. Translation: CASTLTGGNTGELFF.

The chain is built from TRBV5-4 and TRBJ2-5, with 12 bases fitting TRBD2. The germline V gene encodes CDR1 SGHNT and CDR2 YYREEE (reference sequence). The CDR3 is 16 amino acids. Trimming at V came to 4 bases and at J to 5 bases, leaving 9 bases not matched to a gene. CDR3 DNA sequence: TGTGCCAGCAGCCCTACGACTAGCGGGGGTCCGGAGACCCAGTACTTC. It specifies CASSPTTSGGPETQYF.

V gene TRBV30 combines with J gene TRBJ1-6; D is uncertain. Germline V gene sequence: CDR1 GTSNPN, CDR2 SVGIG (reference sequence). The CDR3 consists of 14 residues. Trimming removed 1 base at V and 2 bases at J, with 6 bases between. CDR3 in DNA: TGTGCCTGGAGTGAAACAGCCTATAATTCACCCCTCCACTTT. Encoded protein: CAWSETAYNSPLHF. Full variable domain (rest looked up from reference TRBV30 and TRBJ1-6): SQTIHQWPATLVQPVGSPLSLECTVEGTSNPNLYWYRQAAGRGLQLLFYSVGIGQISSEVPQNLSASRPQDRQFILSSKKLLLSDSGFYLCAWSETAYNSPLHFGNGTRLTVT.

This clone has only a few counts. The chain couples TRBV28 to TRBJ2-4; 8 bases align to TRBD2. In germline, CDR1 is MDHEN, CDR2 SYDVKM. This CDR3 is built from 18 residues. The V gene end was trimmed by 2 bases and the J gene end by 0 bases; junction bases not matched to a gene: 9. In nucleotides, the CDR3 is TGTGCCAGCAGTTTAAGTAGCGGGACCCGTATAGCCAAAAACATTCAGTACTTC. It yields the protein CASSLSSGTRIAKNIQYF. Filled out from reference TRBV28 and TRBJ2-4, the complete variable domain reads DVKVTQSSRYLVKRTGEKVFLECVQDMDHENMFWYRQDPGLGLRLIYFSYDVKMKEKGDIPEGYSVSREKKERFSLILESASTNQTSMYLCASSLSSGTRIAKNIQYFGAGTRLSVL.

The rearrangement links TRBV4-2 to TRBJ2-7; maybe TRBD2 (5 bases). The CDR3 consists of 15 residues. With 1 base removed from V and 1 base from J, the gap between germline ends came to 11 bases. CDR1 LGHNA and CDR2 YNFKEQ come from the germline V gene. Here the CDR3 reads CASSQGLAVSYEQYF. The DNA of the CDR3 is TGTGCCAGCAGCCAAGGGCTAGCTGTATCCTACGAGCAGTACTTC.

V is TRBV4-3 and J is TRBJ2-1; 10 bases are a match to TRBD1. Trimming removed 4 bases from V and 3 bases from J; junction bases left unmatched: 3. Germline-derived CDR1 and CDR2 are LGHNA and YSLEER. The CDR3 extends over 15 amino acids. In DNA, the CDR3 is TGCGCCAGCAGCCTCCGGGACAGGGGCTACAATGAGCAGTTCTTC. Translation: CASSLRDRGYNEQFF.

This clone was counted only a few times. The V and J genes are TRBV6-5 and TRBJ1-3; D remains ambiguous. From germline, CDR1 is MNHEY and CDR2 SVGAGI. The CDR3 has 15 amino acids. V lost 0 bases to trimming and J lost 0 bases, with 6 bases between them. The CDR3 loop is CASSYSLSSGNTIYF. DNA of the CDR3: TGTGCCAGCAGTTACTCCTTGAGCTCTGGAAACACCATATATTTT.

This chain joins TRBV7-9 and TRBJ1-1; D is undetermined. In germline, CDR1 is SEHNR, CDR2 FQNEAQ (reference sequence). The ends were cut back, 5 bases at V and 5 bases at J, with 12 bases in the middle. The CDR3 extends over 13 amino acids. CDR3 sequence reads: CASSGGRRTEAFF. The CDR3 nucleotides read TGTGCCAGCAGCGGCGGGAGGAGGACTGAAGCTTTCTTT. The full variable domain, in which reference TRBV7-9 and TRBJ1-1 provide the parts outside the CDR3, is DTGVSQNPRHKITKRGQNVTFRCDPISEHNRLYWYRQTLGQGPEFLTYFQNEAQLEKSRLLSDRFSAERPKGSFSTLEIQRTEQGDSAMYLCASSGGRRTEAFFGQGTRLTVV.

There are a few counts of this clone. The chain employs TRBV4-1 and TRBJ1-5, with 10 bases matching TRBD1. Losses at the gene ends were 2 bases for V and 4 bases for J; bases not matched to a gene: 5. CDR1 and CDR2 (germline): MGHRA, YSYEKL. The CDR3 extends over 16 amino acids. The CDR3 DNA reads TGCGCCAGCAGCCAACCGGACAGGGGGACGAATCAGCCCCAGCATTTT. The encoded protein is CASSQPDRGTNQPQHF.

This clone was counted only a few times. This chain uses TRBV7-2 with TRBJ2-7; perhaps TRBD1 as D (5 bases). Germline CDR1 and CDR2: SGHTA and FQGNSA. V lost 1 base and J 0 bases, leaving 10 bases between the germline ends. The CDR3 is 15 residues long. CDR3 nucleotides: TGTGCCAGCAGCTTAGTGGGGCAGGGCTCCTACGAGCAGTACTTC. The encoded protein is CASSLVGQGSYEQYF. The full variable domain, its missing parts supplied by reference TRBV7-2 and TRBJ2-7, is GAGVSQSPSNKVTEKGKDVELRCDPISGHTALYWYRQSLGQGLEFLIYFQGNSAPDKSGLPSDRFSAERTGGSVSTLTIQRTQQEDSAVYLCASSLVGQGSYEQYFGPGTRLTVT.

This clone was recorded a few times. The V gene is TRBV7-2, the J gene TRBJ2-7; D remains ambiguous. The germline V and J ends were trimmed by 3 bases and 3 bases, with 6 bases remaining between them. The CDR3 is made up of 12 amino acids. The germline CDR1 and CDR2 sequences are SGHTA and FQGNSA. CDR3 nucleotide sequence: TGTGCCAGCAGCTTTTGGAACTACGAGCAGTACTTC. Encoded protein: CASSFWNYEQYF.

Details on this clone: Germline and junction disagree at one end, which may indicate a read error. This sequence joins TRBV7-7 and TRBJ2-5, with D perhaps matching TRBD2 (7 bases). Germline lookup yields CDR1 SSHAT and CDR2 FNYEAQ (reference sequence). The CDR3 is 15 amino acids. The CDR3 sequence: CASSPLGGAQETQYF. As DNA, the CDR3 is TGTGCTAGCAGCCCTTTAGGGGGGGCCCAAGAGACCCAGTACTTC.

V gene TRBV7-8 combines with J gene TRBJ1-1; TRBD1 aligns across 8 bases. CDR1 is SGHVS and CDR2 is FQNEAQ in the germline V gene. The CDR3 length is 15 residues. V was clipped by 6 bases and J by 5 bases; unmatched bases: 11. The CDR3 loop is CASRPGQATGTEAFF. The CDR3 nucleotides are TGTGCCAGCAGGCCGGGACAGGCTACGGGTACTGAAGCTTTCTTT.

This clone was detected only a few times. The CDR3 sequence is CASSRAGGLRTDTQYF. The CDR3 DNA is TGCGCCAGCAGCCGCGCGGGGGGGCTTCGCACAGATACGCAGTATTTT. The chain carries TRBV4-3 and TRBJ2-3; 9 positions agree with TRBD2. The CDR3 runs to 16 residues. From germline, CDR1 is LGHNA and CDR2 YSLEER. The V segment lost 4 bases and the J segment 1 base; nucleotides outside the gene matches: 6.

This clone was seen only a few times. The J gene is TRBJ1-1, the V gene TRBV10-3, with 8 positions matching TRBD1. J gave up 3 bases and V 6 bases, and 9 bases lay outside the gene matches. Germline V CDR1 and CDR2: ENHRY, SYGVKD. The CDR3 runs 15 residues. CDR3: CAISQGARVDTEAFF. The CDR3 DNA is TGTGCCATCAGCCAGGGGGCGAGAGTGGACACTGAAGCTTTCTTT.

The J gene is TRBJ1-1, the V gene TRBV7-9; D gene uncertain. CDR3 length equals 15 residues. In germline, CDR1 is SEHNR, CDR2 FQNEAQ (reference sequence). Deletions cut 0 bases from V and 3 bases from J, with 11 bases between. CDR3 DNA: TGTGCCAGCAGCTTAGCGATGTTGGTTGACACTGAAGCTTTCTTT. Its translation: CASSLAMLVDTEAFF.